This T cell receptor beta chain was recovered during a study of cytomegalovirus exposure and HLA in healthy donors. Study details: Earlier, roughly 180 million T cells were analyzed, and 90 million to 140 million unique TCR beta sequences were found among them.

PCR employed 60 Vbeta and 13 Jbeta primers. The repertoire was sequenced with immunoSEQ multiplex PCR; TCRdb's copy has only in-frame clones and lacks some. Seen here are about 180,000 clones, more than 60% observed once, and the top ten hold about 4%. CDR1 is LNHDA and CDR2 is SQIVND in the germline V gene (reference sequence). Losses at the gene ends were 5 bases for V and 5 bases for J; bases not matched to a gene: 3. CDR3 length equals 13 residues. The chain combines TRBV19 with TRBJ1-2; 9 positions match TRBD1. The receptor's source is a woman aged 60 to 75 in good health and CMV-seropositive. The sequenced material came from PBMCs. DNA of the CDR3: TGTGCCAGTAGTCAGGACAGGGGTTATGGCTACACCTTC. Translating gives CASSQDRGYGYTF.